This passage covers 18 T cell receptor beta chains from one sample sequenced in a study of T cell responses to AZD1222 COVID-19 vaccine. Assay: immunoSEQ multiplex PCR; the TCRdb copy retains only in-frame clones and omits some. The sample yields about 130,000 clones, 70% to 90% seen once. The sample in question was peripheral blood, obtained on day 0 of AZD1222 vaccination. Receptors originate from an adult in good health.

This chain connects TRBV4-1 to TRBJ1-1; no reliable D call. The CDR3 has 14 amino acids. Trimming took off 0 bases at V and 8 bases at J, with 13 bases between the two ends. The germline CDR1 and CDR2 sequences are MGHRA and YSYEKL. The CDR3 DNA is TGCGCCAGCAGCCAAGATCCGCCTCGGACCGAAGCTTTCTTT. This gives the protein CASSQDPPRTEAFF.

The chain employs TRBV11-2 and TRBJ1-1, with TRBD1 matching 7 bases. The CDR3 has 14 residues. Germline values: CDR1 SGHAT, CDR2 FQNNGV. V shed 5 bases and J 12 bases; nucleotides not matched to a gene: 15. CDR3: CASSAPGQWSESFF. The CDR3 nucleotides are TGTGCCAGCAGCGCACCGGGACAGTGGTCTGAGTCTTTCTTT. Full variable domain (remainder filled in from reference TRBV11-2 and TRBJ1-1): EAGVAQSPRYKIIEKRQSVAFWCNPISGHATLYWYQQILGQGPKLLIQFQNNGVVDDSQLPKDRFSAERLKGVDSTLKIQPAKLEDSAVYLCASSAPGQWSESFFGQGTRLTVV.

This chain connects TRBV19 to TRBJ2-5; 10 nucleotides agree with TRBD2. Unmatched junction bases numbered 8, after V lost 5 bases and J lost 5 bases. The germline CDR1 and CDR2 sequences are LNHDA and SQIVND (reference sequence). CDR3 length: 15 amino acids. CDR3 sequence (DNA): TGTGCCAGTAGTTCTTATAGCGGGAGGTTGGAGACCCAGTACTTC. Translating gives CASSSYSGRLETQYF. Together with reference TRBV19 and TRBJ2-5, the CDR3 gives the full variable domain: DGGITQSPKYLFRKEGQNVTLSCEQNLNHDAMYWYRQDPGQGLRLIYYSQIVNDFQKGDIAEGYSVSREKKESFPLTVTSAQKNPTAFYLCASSSYSGRLETQYFGPGTRLLVL.

This clone was seen a single time. Other DNA sequences in the same sample also yield this CDR3. CDR3 nucleotides: TGTGCCAGCAGCTTATCAGCGAACACTGAAGCTTTCTTT. Its translation is CASSLSANTEAFF. This sequence joins TRBV7-3 and TRBJ1-1, with no clear D. V dropped 2 bases and J dropped 1 base, with 5 bases sitting between them. The CDR3 spans 13 residues. The germline V gene encodes CDR1 SGHTA and CDR2 FQGTGA.

This clone appeared a single time. The chain employs TRBV11-2 and TRBJ2-7; the match to TRBD1 covers 9 bases. The CDR3 loop spans 15 amino acids. Germline loops: CDR1 SGHAT, CDR2 FQNNGV. The V segment lost 4 bases and the J segment 3 bases; nucleotides outside the gene matches: 7. CDR3 residues: CASSWGQGEFYEQYF. In nucleotides, the CDR3 is TGTGCCAGCAGCTGGGGACAGGGAGAATTCTACGAGCAGTACTTC.

The V call is TRBV30, the J call TRBJ2-7; D unclear. CDR1 GTSNPN and CDR2 SVGIG come from the germline V gene (reference sequence). Trimming pared 1 base from V and 2 bases from J, leaving 6 bases between. CDR3 length: 12 amino acids. The CDR3: CAWSADPYEQYF. CDR3 sequence (DNA): TGTGCCTGGAGTGCGGACCCCTACGAGCAGTACTTC. Full variable domain (outside the CDR3, taken from reference TRBV30 and TRBJ2-7): SQTIHQWPATLVQPVGSPLSLECTVEGTSNPNLYWYRQAAGRGLQLLFYSVGIGQISSEVPQNLSASRPQDRQFILSSKKLLLSDSGFYLCAWSADPYEQYFGPGTRLTVT.

In this sample, this clone turned up once. The rearrangement uses TRBV9 and TRBJ1-1; 7 nucleotides align to TRBD1. This CDR3 contains 14 residues. Germline CDR1 and CDR2: SGDLS and YYNGEE. V lost 0 bases and J lost 9; bases outside the gene matches: 8. The CDR3 bases are TGTGCCAGCAGCGTAGCGAGTATAGGGGGCCAAGCTTTCTTT. As protein: CASSVASIGGQAFF.

The V call is TRBV5-4, the J call TRBJ1-6; 7 nucleotides align to TRBD1. The V gene's germline CDR1 is SGHNT and CDR2 YYREEE (reference sequence). V shed 4 bases, J shed 7 bases, and the junction held 8 bases outside the gene matches. The CDR3 consists of 15 residues. This chain's CDR3 is CASSPRQGRNSPLHF. CDR3 nucleotide sequence: TGTGCCAGCAGCCCCCGACAGGGTAGAAATTCACCCCTCCACTTT.

The chain joins TRBV5-1 to TRBJ1-2; 7 bases agree with TRBD1. This CDR3 spans 14 amino acids. The trim removed 1 base at V and 4 bases at J, leaving 4 bases unmatched. CDR1 is SGHRS and CDR2 is YFSETQ in the germline V gene. This chain's CDR3 is CASSLTGAGYGYTF. CDR3 nucleotide sequence: TGCGCCAGCAGCTTGACAGGGGCCGGCTATGGCTACACCTTC.

This clone occurred once. The chain recombines TRBV9 with TRBJ2-2; D call uncertain. The CDR3 extends over 12 amino acids. The germline V gene has CDR1 SGDLS and CDR2 YYNGEE. Trimming took 4 bases from V and 5 from J, leaving 6 bases between them. The CDR3 DNA reads TGTGCCAGCAGCCGAAATACCGGGGAGCTGTTTTTT. Protein product: CASSRNTGELFF. Supplemented by reference TRBV9 and TRBJ2-2, the full variable domain reads DSGVTQTPKHLITATGQRVTLRCSPRSGDLSVYWYQQSLDQGLQFLIQYYNGEERAKGNILERFSAQQFPDLHSELNLSSLELGDSALYFCASSRNTGELFFGEGSRLTVL.

V and J are TRBV7-9 and TRBJ2-3; D gene unclear. The CDR3 extends over 14 amino acids. V lost 2 bases and J lost 1, with 7 bases in between. CDR1 and CDR2 (germline): SEHNR, FQNEAQ (reference sequence). The DNA for the CDR3 is TGTGCCAGCAGCTTACGACTCGGCACAGATACGCAGTATTTT. Translation gives CASSLRLGTDTQYF.

The chain joins TRBV4-1 to TRBJ1-5, with 7 bases lining up with TRBD1. After removal of 2 bases from V and 4 bases from J, the junction contained 11 bases not matched to a gene. This CDR3 has 17 residues. Per germline, CDR1 MGHRA and CDR2 YSYEKL. The CDR3 nucleotides read TGCGCCAGCAGCCAAACAATTACCAGGGGGTTGAATCAGCCCCAGCATTTT. Translation gives CASSQTITRGLNQPQHF.

The V and J genes are TRBV27 and TRBJ2-1; tentatively, D is TRBD2 (6 bases). V was trimmed by 5 bases and J by 1 base, leaving 9 bases between them. This CDR3 comprises 14 residues. The germline gives CDR1 MNHEY, CDR2 SMNVEV (reference sequence). The CDR3 region is CASSLRGSYNEQFF. The CDR3, as DNA: TGTGCCAGCAGTCTTCGGGGGTCCTACAATGAGCAGTTCTTC.

V is TRBV7-8 and J is TRBJ1-1; 7 bases map to TRBD1. The V and J ends lost 5 bases and 1 base, in that order; junction bases with no gene match: 7. This CDR3 comprises 15 residues. Germline V gene data show CDR1 as SGHVS and CDR2 as FQNEAQ. Written as DNA, the CDR3 is TGTGCCAGCAGCGCCACCCCAGGGGGGAACACTGAAGCTTTCTTT. Translated, it gives CASSATPGGNTEAFF.

This clone has only one observation. The genes are TRBV6-2 or TRBV6-3 and TRBJ1-2; no clear D. The CDR3 runs to 12 residues. With 2 bases removed from V and 5 bases from J, the gap between germline ends came to 6 bases. The germline V gene has CDR1 MNHEY and CDR2 SVGEGT. The DNA of the CDR3 is TGTGCCAGCAGTTACACCCTGTATGGCTACACCTTC. Translating gives CASSYTLYGYTF.

The rearrangement uses TRBV2 and TRBJ1-2; 8 positions agree with TRBD1. The CDR3 runs to 16 residues. The junction had 8 bases not matched to a gene; V was cut back by 1 base and J by 4 bases. CDR1 and CDR2 from the germline V gene are SNHLY and FYNNEI. Written as DNA, the CDR3 is TGTGCCAGCAGTGAAGTCTCGGACAGGGTGGGCTATGGCTACACCTTC. Protein product: CASSEVSDRVGYGYTF.

The chain uses TRBV28 and TRBJ1-2, with TRBD1 matching over 8 bases. J was trimmed by 7 bases and V by 5 bases; bases with no gene match: 12. The CDR3 runs to 15 residues. Per germline, CDR1 MDHEN and CDR2 SYDVKM. The CDR3 nucleotides are TGTGCCAGCAGTCCCTCGACAGGGGCCCTCTTTGGCTACACCTTC. This codes for CASSPSTGALFGYTF.

The chain employs TRBV6-4 and TRBJ2-2; 11 nucleotides line up with TRBD2. CDR1 and CDR2 from the germline V gene are MRHNA and SNTAGT. This CDR3 contains 19 residues. Losses at the gene ends were 1 base for V and 7 bases for J; bases not matched to a gene: 14. The CDR3 DNA reads TGTGCCAGCAGTGACTTTCGAAACTTACTAGCGGGAGACAACGGGGAGCTGTTTTTT. This sequence encodes CASSDFRNLLAGDNGELFF.